This T cell receptor beta chain derives from a study of cytomegalovirus exposure and HLA in healthy donors. Study results and caveats: Associated with HLA alleles at 0.05 false discovery rate in a later analysis were about 17,000 TCR beta sequences. Most TCR sequences were uncommon, yet certain public TCRs appeared in many donors. In all likelihood, a cluster of highly shared sequence variants was a sequencing artifact.

As concerns this clone: Its antigen remains unknown.

Primers included in the PCR were 60 Vbeta and 13 Jbeta primers. Measured with immunoSEQ multiplex PCR; TCRdb has only the in-frame clones, and not every one. The sample gives approximately 89,000 clones, approximately 71% of which show up once; roughly 3.7% is in the top ten. CDR1 MNHEY and CDR2 SVGAGI come from the germline V gene. The CDR3 sequence is 15 residues long. With 5 bases clipped from V and 2 bases from J, the junction kept 7 bases outside the gene matches. This TCR was recovered from a young man in good health and CMV-seronegative. Sequencing was carried out using PBMCs. The rearrangement links TRBV6-5 to TRBJ2-3; 7 bases line up with TRBD1. The CDR3 spells CASSPHRGFTDTQYF. The CDR3 bases are TGTGCCAGCAGTCCCCACAGGGGATTCACAGATACGCAGTATTTT.